These 27 T cell receptor beta chains were sequenced from one sample in a study of T-cell reconstitution after alpha-beta-depleted transplantation in children. Unique molecular identifiers were used in preparing the TCRbeta library. A single record per CDR3 protein comes from TCRdb applying MiXCR to the PCR reads. Found here are roughly 52,000 distinct CDR3 sequences, 5.5% to 7.5% of them singletons; the top ten hold over 30%. The sample here was PBMCs, mostly from graft donor cells, taken 60 days after TCRalphabeta/CD19-depleted stem cell transplant. Receptors were obtained from a female patient between 2 and 15 years old who had a stem cell transplant for aplastic anemia, so the T cells may come from the graft donor.

This clonotype was observed at least ten times. This chain connects TRBV6-2 or TRBV6-3 to TRBJ2-1, with 7 bases identical to TRBD2. Unmatched junction bases numbered 5, after V lost 6 bases and J lost 6 bases. Germline V gene sequence: CDR1 MNHEY, CDR2 SVGEGT. CDR3 length: 13 residues. The CDR3 is CASRGGFGNEQFF. The CDR3 coding sequence is TGTGCCAGCAGGGGAGGGTTTGGCAATGAGCAGTTCTTC.

This clonotype is medium-sized within its sample. J is TRBJ1-2 and V is TRBV5-1, with TRBD1 identical over 7 bases. Germline trimming cut 8 bases from V and 4 bases from J; bases unmatched to any gene: 8. Germline CDR1 is SGHRS and CDR2 is YFSETQ. The CDR3 has 13 residues. The CDR3 reads CASTQGDGYGYTF. The CDR3, as DNA: TGCGCCAGTACCCAGGGGGACGGCTATGGCTACACCTTC.

This clonotype was seen a handful of times. V and J are TRBV20-1 and TRBJ1-1; D is undetermined. Trimming stripped 3 bases from V and 1 base from J, with 6 bases between. The CDR3 covers 12 residues. Germline assignment: CDR1 DFQATT and CDR2 SNEGSKA (reference sequence). CDR3 bases: TGCAGTGCTAGCACGGCGAACACTGAAGCTTTCTTT. It codes for CSASTANTEAFF.

This clonotype has at least ten counts. V gene TRBV6-2 or TRBV6-3 combines with J gene TRBJ2-7; 7 bases are shared with TRBD2. The CDR3 is 14 residues long. Germline V gene lookup returns CDR1 MNHEY and CDR2 SVGEGT. With 7 bases clipped from V and 11 bases from J, the junction kept 17 bases outside the gene matches. CDR3 in DNA: TGTGCCAGCAACCCAACCCTTCAGCGGGATCAAGAGTACTTC. Translation: CASNPTLQRDQEYF.

The rearrangement links TRBV7-6 to TRBJ2-7, with 11 bases identical to TRBD2. The CDR3 spans 22 residues. Germline V gene data show CDR1 as SGHVS and CDR2 as FNYEAQ. With 5 bases clipped from V and 3 bases from J, the junction kept 27 bases outside the gene matches. CDR3 amino acids: CASSTHPGLAESLRTHYYEQYF. For the CDR3, the DNA is TGTGCCAGCAGCACCCACCCGGGACTAGCGGAAAGCCTCCGAACCCACTACTACGAGCAGTACTTC.

In this sample, this clonotype turned up many times. This rearrangement joins TRBV7-9 to TRBJ1-4, with no clear D. The germline V gene encodes CDR1 SEHNR and CDR2 FQNEAQ (reference sequence). Trimming took 3 bases from V and 7 from J, leaving 15 bases between them. This CDR3 is built from 15 residues. The CDR3: CASSFSLVGSEKLFF. CDR3 nucleotides: TGTGCCAGCAGCTTCTCTCTTGTAGGTAGTGAAAAACTGTTTTTT.

V is TRBV28 and J is TRBJ2-2, with 10 nucleotides matching TRBD1. Germline V gene sequence: CDR1 MDHEN, CDR2 SYDVKM. V was clipped by 3 bases and J by 0 bases; unmatched bases: 1. This CDR3 is built from 16 residues. The DNA for the CDR3 is TGTGCCAGCAGTTTCGGACAGGGGGCGAACACCGGGGAGCTGTTTTTT. Protein sequence: CASSFGQGANTGELFF.

There are many counts of this clonotype. The J gene is TRBJ2-2, the V gene TRBV2, with D unresolved. The CDR3 contains 11 residues. V lost 5 bases, J lost 4 bases, and 2 bases lay in between. Germline CDR1 SNHLY, CDR2 FYNNEI. CDR3 amino acids: CASSRTGELFF. In DNA form, the CDR3 reads TGTGCCAGCAGTCGCACCGGGGAGCTGTTTTTT.

Ten or more counts support this clonotype. The V and J genes are TRBV11-2 and TRBJ2-1, with D unresolved. The CDR3 has 12 amino acids. Germline V gene data show CDR1 as SGHAT and CDR2 as FQNNGV. V was cut by 5 bases and J by 10 bases, with 12 bases left in between. CDR3 residues: CASSPAEREQFF. For the CDR3, the DNA is TGTGCCAGCAGCCCGGCGGAGCGAGAGCAGTTCTTC. Combining the CDR3 with reference TRBV11-2 and TRBJ2-1 gives the whole variable domain EAGVAQSPRYKIIEKRQSVAFWCNPISGHATLYWYQQILGQGPKLLIQFQNNGVVDDSQLPKDRFSAERLKGVDSTLKIQPAKLEDSAVYLCASSPAEREQFFGPGTRLTVL.

This clonotype was found many times. The chain employs TRBV28 and TRBJ2-7; D possibly corresponds to TRBD2 (6 bases). V was clipped by 1 base and J by 6 bases, with 22 bases between them. This CDR3 is built from 17 residues. Per germline, CDR1 MDHEN and CDR2 SYDVKM. CDR3: CASSLFDVGLSTGEQYF. The CDR3 nucleotides are TGTGCCAGCAGTTTATTTGACGTGGGACTCTCGACCGGCGAGCAGTACTTC.

The sample holds a few counts of this clonotype. The rearrangement links TRBV3-1 to TRBJ2-3; D is unclear. CDR1 is LGHDT and CDR2 is YNNKEL in the germline V gene (reference sequence). The CDR3 consists of 14 residues. The V and J ends lost 4 bases and 5 bases respectively, with 13 bases between them. CDR3 DNA sequence: TGTGCCAGCAGCCTAATCCTACATGGAGATACGCAGTATTTT. It is translated as CASSLILHGDTQYF.

This clonotype was recorded many times. The chain recombines TRBV3-1 with TRBJ2-3; D might be TRBD1 (5 bases). CDR1 is LGHDT and CDR2 is YNNKEL in the germline V gene (reference sequence). The CDR3 runs 15 residues. Trimming took off 6 bases at V and 5 bases at J, with 18 bases between the two ends. CDR3 amino acids: CASRTRQGSQDTQYF. The CDR3 bases are TGTGCCAGCAGAACAAGGCAGGGCTCCCAAGATACGCAGTATTTT.

At least ten counts were recorded for this clonotype. The chain has TRBV7-9 and TRBJ2-1; 11 nucleotides agree with TRBD2. V was clipped by 5 bases and J by 5 bases; unmatched bases: 5. The CDR3 spans 15 residues. Germline-derived CDR1 and CDR2 are SEHNR and FQNEAQ (reference sequence). CDR3 loop: CASSPGLAGNNEQFF. Written as DNA, the CDR3 is TGTGCCAGCAGCCCAGGACTAGCGGGCAACAATGAGCAGTTCTTC.

This clonotype was counted ten times or more. The chain combines TRBV20-1 with TRBJ2-7, with D perhaps matching TRBD1 or TRBD2 (5 bases each). Germline loops: CDR1 DFQATT, CDR2 SNEGSKA (reference sequence). The CDR3 is 15 amino acids. Trimming removed 6 bases at V and 2 bases at J, with 20 bases between. DNA of the CDR3: TGCAGTGCGACCTTCCAGGGTAGGGGACCCTACGAGCAGTACTTC. Amino acids: CSATFQGRGPYEQYF.

The table lists this clonotype with many counts. The chain combines TRBV20-1 with TRBJ2-7; 7 nucleotides match TRBD1. V shed 5 bases, J shed 3 bases, and the junction held 4 bases outside the gene matches. The CDR3 covers 12 residues. CDR1 is DFQATT, CDR2 SNEGSKA, per germline (reference sequence). CDR3 amino acids: CSAHDRVYEQYF. The CDR3 DNA reads TGCAGTGCTCACGACAGGGTCTACGAGCAGTACTTC.

This clonotype was seen more than once but under ten times. The chain has TRBV18 and TRBJ1-2, with 9 bases aligning to TRBD1. The germline V gene has CDR1 KGHSH and CDR2 LQKENI. Trimming cost V 1 base and J 7 bases; bases outside gene matches: 4. The CDR3 is 14 amino acids. The CDR3 DNA reads as TGTGCCAGCTCACCACAGGACAGGGGTACTGGCTACACCTTC. This gives the protein CASSPQDRGTGYTF.

This clonotype was seen at least ten times. V gene TRBV7-9 combines with J gene TRBJ2-4; 7 bases agree with TRBD1. The V segment lost 5 bases and the J segment 0 bases; nucleotides outside the gene matches: 7. CDR1 and CDR2 from the germline V gene are SEHNR and FQNEAQ (reference sequence). CDR3 length: 16 amino acids. CDR3: CASSPGDSLAKNIQYF. CDR3 in DNA: TGTGCCAGCAGCCCAGGGGACAGTCTAGCCAAAAACATTCAGTACTTC.

The table lists this clonotype with many counts. The V and J genes are TRBV5-6 and TRBJ2-7; TRBD1 matches at 7 bases. The length of the CDR3 is 14 residues. The germline V gene has CDR1 SGHDT and CDR2 YYEEEE. The junction had 6 bases not matched to a gene; V was cut back by 4 bases and J by 2 bases. The CDR3 DNA is TGTGCCAGCAGCGAAAAAGGGACAGCCTACGAGCAGTACTTC. Amino acids: CASSEKGTAYEQYF.

V is TRBV18 and J is TRBJ2-1; D is possibly TRBD2 (7 bases). Trimming stripped 2 bases from V and 6 bases from J, with 14 bases between. This CDR3 spans 15 amino acids. The germline CDR1 and CDR2 sequences are KGHSH and LQKENI. This CDR3 reads CASSPWQGRGNEQFF. The CDR3 region has the DNA TGTGCCAGCTCACCATGGCAGGGGAGGGGCAATGAGCAGTTCTTC.

This clonotype was observed many times. This CDR3 is CASSPRPEPGELFF. Written as DNA, the CDR3 is TGTGCCAGCTCACCTCGACCAGAGCCCGGGGAGCTGTTTTTT. The rearrangement uses TRBV18 and TRBJ2-2; unclear D gene. Germline V gives CDR1 KGHSH, CDR2 LQKENI. The CDR3 is 14 residues long. Trimming cost V 3 bases and J 6 bases, with 11 bases left between them.

This clonotype occurred many times. This chain connects TRBV5-6 to TRBJ2-7; no clear D. This CDR3 contains 11 residues. Germline lookup yields CDR1 SGHDT and CDR2 YYEEEE. Deletions cut 1 base from V and 5 bases from J, with 4 bases between. Here the CDR3 reads CASSLYHEQYV. The CDR3 DNA follows: TGTGCCAGCAGCTTGTACCACGAGCAGTACGTC.

This clonotype has a count of ten or more. This sequence joins TRBV28 and TRBJ2-2; 7 positions match TRBD2. This CDR3 is 16 amino acids long. Germline lookup yields CDR1 MDHEN and CDR2 SYDVKM. V was clipped by 3 bases and J by 5 bases; unmatched bases: 9. CDR3 protein: CASSFPVGGSTGELFF. The CDR3 DNA reads TGTGCCAGCAGTTTCCCCGTCGGGGGGAGTACCGGGGAGCTGTTTTTT.

In its sample, this clonotype is medium-sized. The chain is built from TRBV20-1 and TRBJ2-3; 7 nucleotides align to TRBD2. The CDR3 spans 14 residues. The germline CDR1 and CDR2 sequences are DFQATT and SNEGSKA (reference sequence). V shed 5 bases and J 2 bases; nucleotides not matched to a gene: 7. The CDR3 DNA follows: TGCAGTGCTTCCCGAGCGGGGATCACAGATACGCAGTATTTT. Residues: CSASRAGITDTQYF.

This clonotype was recorded at least ten times. V usage is TRBV11-3 and J usage is TRBJ1-2; D unresolved. The CDR3 contains 12 residues. Germline V gene data show CDR1 as SGHNT and CDR2 as YENEEA. Trimming took 2 bases from V and 8 from J, leaving 9 bases between them. CDR3 sequence reads: CASSLCRKGYTF. The CDR3 DNA reads as TGTGCCAGCAGCTTATGCCGGAAGGGCTACACCTTC.

The sample holds many counts of this clonotype. The V and J genes are TRBV4-1 and TRBJ1-5; possible D gene TRBD1, 5 bases. The V gene's germline CDR1 is MGHRA and CDR2 YSYEKL. This CDR3 contains 16 residues. V was cut by 1 base and J by 2 bases, with 12 bases left in between. The CDR3 is CASSQGGALGNQPQHF. In DNA, the CDR3 is TGCGCCAGCAGCCAAGGTGGGGCGTTGGGCAATCAGCCCCAGCATTTT.

This clonotype occurred a few times. The chain carries TRBV3-1 and TRBJ2-1, with 7 bases fitting TRBD2. The V and J ends lost 4 bases and 0 bases, in that order; junction bases with no gene match: 12. The CDR3 length is 18 residues. Germline V gene lookup returns CDR1 LGHDT and CDR2 YNNKEL (reference sequence). CDR3 sequence (DNA): TGTGCCAGCAGCCCCCTCCGGGCGGGGGAGAGCTCCTACAATGAGCAGTTCTTC. Residues: CASSPLRAGESSYNEQFF.

This clonotype is medium-sized. The chain uses TRBV20-1 and TRBJ2-7, with 14 bases that match TRBD2. The germline V gene has CDR1 DFQATT and CDR2 SNEGSKA (reference sequence). With 3 bases clipped from V and 2 bases from J, the junction kept 6 bases outside the gene matches. This CDR3 spans 16 amino acids. The CDR3 nucleotides are TGCAGTGCTAGGAGCGGACTAGCGGGGGGCACCTACGAGCAGTACTTC. Translation: CSARSGLAGGTYEQYF.